This T cell receptor (beta chain) was recorded in a study of T cell responses to AZD1222 COVID-19 vaccine (dated by TCRdb to the early 2020s). For the wider study: A total of 233 trial participants underwent TCR sequencing, of whom 200 to 220 received two doses of AZD1222 and some 25 received two doses of the MenACWY control vaccine. Trial participants were enrolled by age into 18-55, 56-69 and 70-plus year subgroups, with approximately 150, 28 and 58 TCR-sequenced participants respectively. Study-wide conclusions, independent of this receptor: Nearly half of unique spike-specific TCRs reportedly recognized epitopes outside regions mutated in the B.1.351 and B.1.1.7 variants. Because no day 14 peak-response samples were available, the repertoires could be characterized only after the peak T cell response. After two AZD1222 doses, spike-specific TCR breadth and depth were significantly higher than at day 0 and than in MenACWY recipients. In the small 56-69-year group, the increase in depth fell short of significance, most likely because of low power. CD4 TCRs associated with the vaccine covered the entire spike protein, and the dominant responses were in regions 160-218 and 743-854. Most participants were white British and females outnumbered males, and the authors suggested that clonal diversity may have been underestimated. Conclusions about previously exposed vaccinees were limited because only six or seven AZD1222 recipients were SARS-CoV-2 seropositive at baseline.

The CDR3 regions of human TCRbeta chains were analyzed by immunosequencing. In the original analysis: TCRs in the repertoires were compared against a reference library of SARS-CoV-2-specific TCRs that had been generated with the MIRA antigen-specificity platform. Breadth meant the fraction of unique TCRs that were SARS-CoV-2-associated, whereas depth meant the fraction of total T cells that were SARS-CoV-2-associated. Each spike-specific TCR was assigned to its reactive spike region and to a CD4 or CD8 class using the MIRA data. Log10-transformed breadth and depth values were compared by one-way ANOVA with Sidak's multiple comparisons tests. This is the immuneACCESS table as TCRdb keeps it, with only in-frame sequences that have V and J called. A part of the clones is gone; compared with another copy, unresolved V genes explain less than half, and the rest is unexplained. That table supplies the V and J calls and clone size; D and trimming were determined from the DNA. Within this sample are almost 70,000 clones, with about 80% of them counted one time only. About 14% of the sample rests with the top ten.

Reading the label with the study, this specimen's time point is: about 28 days (+/-7) after the second vaccine dose. AZD1222 recipients with second doses at about 4 weeks or about 12 weeks were pooled, because spike-specific TCR depth and breadth did not differ between schedules. Vaccinee samples came from UK trials COV001 and COV002, including a single-blind randomized controlled phase 2/3 trial of AZD1222 (ChAdOx1 nCoV-19) in healthy adults. Trial participant PBMC samples were collected at day 0 and day 28 after the second dose for TCRbeta chain sequencing. To note about this clone: The target of this receptor is not known. No per-base quality is available; no much larger clone lies one base away.

The CDR3, cysteine through phenylalanine, is 16 amino acids long. Only CDR3 DNA remains: 48 bases, in frame from the first base. The trim is 2 bases for V and 8 bases for J, with a gap of 18 bases between the germline ends. The germline V gene gives CDR1 as MGHRA and CDR2 as YSYEKL. The chain is assembled from TRBV4-1 and TRBJ1-4; TRBD1 could be the D gene, as 6 bases match. The clonotype was recovered from an adult who received the AZD1222 COVID-19 vaccine. Sequenced here: peripheral blood, sampled 28 days after the second AZD1222 dose. The CDR3 sequence is CASSQRGGGYREKLFF. The sequence in DNA is TGCGCCAGCAGCCAAAGAGGCGGGGGCTATAGGGAAAAACTGTTTTTT.